These 9 T cell receptor beta chains were sequenced from one sample in a study of monozygotic twins with inflammatory bowel disease. TCRdb re-called the 5' RACE reads and shows each CDR3 protein once, DNA omitted. Recorded for this sample: a few hundred thousand distinct CDR3 sequences. Sequencing was carried out using blood. These receptors were obtained from a human donor with ulcerative colitis or Crohn's disease, or a healthy co-twin of an affected twin (not recorded which).

The V gene is TRBV7-9, the J gene TRBJ2-7; the D gene TCRdb calls, TRBD1, cannot be checked with no DNA. Germline values: CDR1 SEHNR, CDR2 FQNEAQ (reference sequence). This CDR3 spans 14 amino acids. CDR3 loop: CASTSTGVRYEQYF.

V is TRBV20-1 and J is TRBJ2-1; TCRdb outputs TRBD2, but without DNA this stays unchecked. CDR3 length: 16 residues. CDR1 and CDR2 (germline): DFQATT, SNEGSKA (reference sequence). Here the CDR3 reads CSVEPEEAGDNNEQFF.

V is TRBV24-1 and J is TRBJ2-4; TCRdb names TRBD1, which stays unverified in the absence of DNA. This CDR3 contains 11 residues. Germline-derived CDR1 and CDR2 are KGHDR and SFDVKD. The CDR3 is CATSRANIQYF.

The chain carries TRBV11-2 and TRBJ2-7. The CDR3 runs to 14 residues. Germline CDR1 is SGHAT and CDR2 is FQNNGV. The CDR3: CASSLILGSYEQYF.

The chain is built from TRBV7-9 and TRBJ2-1; with no DNA, the TCRdb D assignment of TRBD1 cannot be verified. Germline V gene sequence: CDR1 SEHNR, CDR2 FQNEAQ (reference sequence). The CDR3 loop spans 17 amino acids. The CDR3 reads CASSEVPLGQSYNEQFF.

The chain employs TRBV6-2 or TRBV6-3 and TRBJ2-1; the TCRdb call, TRBD1, lacks DNA for checking. This CDR3 is built from 15 residues. Germline CDR1 MNHEY, CDR2 SVGEGT. CDR3 residues: CASSSWQGASDEQFF.

The chain recombines TRBV10-3 with TRBJ1-1; checking the TCRdb D call of TRBD1 is not possible without DNA. CDR1 ENHRY and CDR2 SYGVKD come from the germline V gene. This CDR3 has 13 residues. The CDR3 loop reads CAISQQGQDEAFF.

This chain uses TRBV5-4 with TRBJ2-7; TCRdb calls TRBD2, which cannot be checked without DNA. Germline CDR1 is SGHNT and CDR2 is YYREEE (reference sequence). The CDR3 runs to 14 residues. The CDR3 is CASSLTAGGYEQYF. The full variable domain, its missing parts supplied by reference TRBV5-4 and TRBJ2-7, is ETGVTQSPTHLIKTRGQQVTLRCSSQSGHNTVSWYQQALGQGPQFIFQYYREEENGRGNFPPRFSGLQFPNYSSELNVNALELDDSALYLCASSLTAGGYEQYFGPGTRLTVT.

This chain joins TRBV12-3 or TRBV12-4 and TRBJ2-7; TCRdb designates TRBD1, a call that cannot be tested without DNA. The CDR3 loop spans 15 amino acids. The CDR3 sequence: CASSQGQGAAYEQYF.